This T cell receptor (beta chain) was captured by sequencing in a study of shared clonotypes between healthy human individuals. About this clone itself: Its antigen is unknown.

Study results and limitations: The study sampled only blood, and tissue repertoires likely differ.

There were no recent acute infections or vaccinations among the donors, who were healthy HIV-negative adults. Germline V gene sequence: CDR1 MNHNY, CDR2 SVGAGI (reference sequence). The CDR3 is 13 residues long. V gave up 8 bases and J gave up 1 base; unmatched junction bases: 4. Measured with immunoSEQ multiplex PCR; TCRdb has only the in-frame clones, and not every one. This table holds about 2.4 million clones, over 85% found once. V gene TRBV6-6 combines with J gene TRBJ1-1, with TRBD1 identical over 7 bases. Sequenced input: naive CD4+ T cells from PBMCs. Subset denoted: CD45RA+ positively selected. The sequence was obtained from a man younger than 35 in good health. Some clones in this sample may be carry-over from other donors' samples. CDR3 protein: CASFDRANTEAFF. CDR3 nucleotide sequence: TGTGCCAGCTTCGACAGGGCGAACACTGAAGCTTTCTTT.